Listed below are T cell receptor beta chains from one sample, sequenced in a study of tumor-infiltrating lymphocytes in primary liver carcinoma. Via MiXCR, TCRdb re-called the multiplex PCR reads, giving one row per CDR3 protein. The sample lists 70,000 to 75,000 distinct CDR3 sequences, 55% to 75% occurring once. Source material: liver tumor tissue from sampling region 4. Receptors were obtained from a man aged 35 to 55 with primary liver carcinoma and hepatitis B virus infection. The CDR3 runs from the conserved cysteine through the conserved F or W. D genes are given only for firm matches. Part of the rows lack a size; the others show once, few, many or a class for expanded clones.

d_call j_call v_call clone_size cdr3_nt cdr3_aa
. TRBJ1-1 TRBV11-2 . TGTGCCAGCAGCTTAGCCCCAGGATACACTGAAGCTTTCTTT CASSLAPGYTEAFF
. TRBJ1-1 TRBV4-1 . TGCGCTAGCTGCTCACACCGGGAGGTCACTGAAGCTTTCTTT CASCSHREVTEAFF
. TRBJ2-7 TRBV7-8 . TGTGCCAACAGCTTATTTCGCGGGGAGACTAGGGGAAGCGAGCAGTACTTC CANSLFRGETRGSEQYF
TRBD1 TRBJ1-2 TRBV6-1 . TGTGCCGGCACCCGGACAGGGAAAGTTGATGGCTACACCTTT CAGTRTGKVDGYTF
. TRBJ1-1 TRBV12-3/TRBV12-4 . TGTGCCAGCAATCCGCCGGGGGGGTTCTCGACTGAAGCTATCTTT CASNPPGGFSTEAIF
. TRBJ1-1 TRBV7-3 few TGTGCCAGCAGGCAGTCGGCGGAGGACACTGAAGCTTTCTTT CASRQSAEDTEAFF
. TRBJ2-3 TRBV11-2 . TGTGTCAGCAGCTTACAGGCTTCTAGCACAGATACGCAATATTTT CVSSLQASSTDTQYF
. TRBJ2-7 TRBV29-1 . TGCAGCGTTTCAGGGATAGGAAGGGGATACGAGCATTACTTC CSVSGIGRGYEHYF
TRBD2 TRBJ2-7 TRBV4-2 . TGTGCCAGCAGTCTGGAAGGGACTAGCGGGAGTAGCGAGCAGTACTTC CASSLEGTSGSSEQYF
. TRBJ2-1 TRBV10-1 . TGCGACAGCAGCGGCAGAAGCTCCTATAATGAGCAGTTCTTC CDSSGRSSYNEQFF
. TRBJ2-5 TRBV21-1 . TGTGCCAGCAACACACATGACGGCGAGACCCAGTACTTC CASNTHDGETQYF
. TRBJ1-4 TRBV30 few TGTGTCTGGAGTGTACAGGGAACAGCAACTAATGAAAAACTGTTTTTT CVWSVQGTATNEKLFF
. TRBJ2-2 TRBV6-2/TRBV6-3 . TGTGCCAGCACCCGAAGGGGAACCTGGGAGCTGTTTTTT CASTRRGTWELFF
TRBD2 TRBJ2-7 TRBV10-3 . TGTGCCATTAGGGAGGGCCAGAGCTCCTACGAGCAGTACTTC CAIREGQSSYEQYF
TRBD2 TRBJ2-5 TRBV12-3/TRBV12-4 . TGTGCCACCAGCTTTCAACTAGCGGGAGTACCGGGGGAGACCCAGTACTTC CATSFQLAGVPGETQYF
. TRBJ2-1 TRBV4-2 . TGTGCCAGCAGCCAAGATCCGGACAACCGGGCTCAGCTCTTC CASSQDPDNRAQLF
TRBD2 TRBJ2-2 TRBV10-3 . TGTGCCATCAGCCCTGCCGGGACTATTGGGAAGGTTTCCGGGGAGCTGTTTTTT CAISPAGTIGKVSGELFF
. TRBJ2-1 TRBV29-1 once TGCAGTACCGGGACGTCCTGCTCCTACAATGAGCAGTTCTTC CSTGTSCSYNEQFF
. TRBJ2-5 TRBV10-3 . TGTGCCATCGGTGAAGAGGGGCCTAGTTCCTCCAAAGAGACTCAGTACTTC CAIGEEGPSSSKETQYF
. TRBJ2-1 TRBV4-2 . TGTGCCAGCAGCCAAGGAAGGCGTGCCATCAGTAATGGGCAGTTCTTC CASSQGRRAISNGQFF
TRBD2 TRBJ2-2 TRBV11-2 . TGTCCCAGCAGCCCGGGAGGAGGACTAGCAGGCCTTAACACCGGGGAGCTGTTTTTT CPSSPGGGLAGLNTGELFF
. TRBJ2-7 TRBV28 many TGTGCCAGCAGCCGCGGGCCTAACTACGAGCAGTACTTC CASSRGPNYEQYF
TRBD1 TRBJ2-2 TRBV11-2 . TGTGCTAGCAGCTTTGATCGAGACAGGGTCGGCACCTGGGAGCTGTTTTTT CASSFDRDRVGTWELFF
TRBD1 TRBJ1-2 TRBV11-2 . TGTACCAGCAGCTTAGGACAGGCCCTGGATGGCTACACATTC CTSSLGQALDGYTF
. TRBJ2-5 TRBV10-3 many TGTGCCATCAGTGATGGCGGCGGACAAGAGACCCAGTACTTC CAISDGGGQETQYF
. TRBJ2-7 TRBV19 . TGTGCCAGTAGTATTGATTGGACCTACGAGCAGTACTTC CASSIDWTYEQYF
. TRBJ2-1 TRBV15 . TGTGCCATCAGCAGAGAGGCCCGGGGAGATGAGCAGTTCTTC CAISREARGDEQFF
. TRBJ1-5 TRBV12-3/TRBV12-4 . TGTGCCAGCAGGTCCACTAGCGGCACAGATACGCAGCATTTT CASRSTSGTDTQHF
. TRBJ2-7 TRBV5-1 many TGCGCCAGCAGCACCCGTGGATACGAGCAGTACTTC CASSTRGYEQYF
. TRBJ2-3 TRBV11-2 large TGTGCCAGCAGCTTTCGGGACAGCACAGATACGCAGTATTTT CASSFRDSTDTQYF
. TRBJ2-5 TRBV28 few TGTGCCAGCTGCCACCTGGCCGAGACCCAGTACTTC CASCHLAETQYF
. TRBJ2-7 TRBV12-3/TRBV12-4 . TGTGTCAGCAGTTTAGGGGGCAGCGGGAGTAACTACGAGCAGTACTTC CVSSLGGSGSNYEQYF
. TRBJ2-1 TRBV4-1 . TGCACCAGCAGCCTAGAGGCGGGAGTACAGGGGAGGAATGAGCAGTCCTTC CTSSLEAGVQGRNEQSF